This T cell receptor beta chain was captured by sequencing in a study of early T cells in non-severe SARS-CoV-2 infection. In the study overall: Bulk RNA isolated from unsorted whole blood underwent sequencing; chains were not paired.

Trimming took off 4 bases at V and 2 bases at J, with 6 bases between the two ends. This CDR3 region has 13 residues. CDR1 is MNHNS, CDR2 SASEGT, per germline. In its sample, this clonotype was seen many times. The target antigen is unknown. Unique molecular identifiers were added to individual cDNA molecules. TCRdb processed the 5' RACE reads anew with MiXCR; each CDR3 protein has one entry. The sample lists 40,000 to 55,000 distinct CDR3 sequences, 4% occurring once. Notes on the study in general: VDJdb matching skewed toward anti-spike CD8 responses, missing private and CD4 specificities.

The clonotype originates from an adult who was a healthcare worker with PCR-confirmed SARS-CoV-2 infection or an uninfected control (not recorded which). The chain uses TRBV6-1 and TRBJ1-3; unclear D gene. Material: whole blood. The CDR3 protein is CASSGGPGNTIYF. CDR3 nucleotide sequence: TGTGCCAGCAGTGGCGGTCCTGGAAACACCATATATTTT.